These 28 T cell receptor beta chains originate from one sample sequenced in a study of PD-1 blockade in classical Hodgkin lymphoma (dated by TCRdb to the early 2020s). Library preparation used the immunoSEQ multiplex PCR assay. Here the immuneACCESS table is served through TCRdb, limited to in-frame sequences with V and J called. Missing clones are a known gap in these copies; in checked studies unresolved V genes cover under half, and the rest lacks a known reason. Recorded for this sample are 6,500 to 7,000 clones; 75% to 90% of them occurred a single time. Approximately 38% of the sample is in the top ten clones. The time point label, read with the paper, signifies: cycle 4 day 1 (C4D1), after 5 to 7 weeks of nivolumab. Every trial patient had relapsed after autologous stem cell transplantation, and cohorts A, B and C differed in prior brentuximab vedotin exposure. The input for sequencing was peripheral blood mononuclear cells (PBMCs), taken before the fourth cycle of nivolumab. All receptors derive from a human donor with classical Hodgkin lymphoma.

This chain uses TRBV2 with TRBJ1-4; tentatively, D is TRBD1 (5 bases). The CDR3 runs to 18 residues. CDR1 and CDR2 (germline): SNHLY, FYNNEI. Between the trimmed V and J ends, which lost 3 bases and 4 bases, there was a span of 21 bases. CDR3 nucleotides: TGTGCCAGCAGTGAGGGGACCGTGCAAGTCGGGTTTAATGAAAAACTGTTTTTT. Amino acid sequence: CASSEGTVQVGFNEKLFF.

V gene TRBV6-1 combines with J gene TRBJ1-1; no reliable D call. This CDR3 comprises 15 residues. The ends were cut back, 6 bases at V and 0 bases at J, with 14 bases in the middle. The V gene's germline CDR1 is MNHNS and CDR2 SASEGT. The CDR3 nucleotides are TGTGCCAGCAGGGGAACCGAAATCCTGAACACTGAAGCTTTCTTT. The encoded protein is CASRGTEILNTEAFF.

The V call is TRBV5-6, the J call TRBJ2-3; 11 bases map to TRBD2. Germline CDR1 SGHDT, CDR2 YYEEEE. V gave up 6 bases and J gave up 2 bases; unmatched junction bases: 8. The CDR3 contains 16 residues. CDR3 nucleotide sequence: TGTGCCAGCAACATAAGACTAGCGGGGACCACAGATACGCAGTATTTT. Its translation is CASNIRLAGTTDTQYF.

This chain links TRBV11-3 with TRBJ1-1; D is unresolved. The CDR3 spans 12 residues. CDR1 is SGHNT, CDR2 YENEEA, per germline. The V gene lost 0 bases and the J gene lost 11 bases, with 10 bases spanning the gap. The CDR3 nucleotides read TGTGCCAGCAGCTTAGAGGCCGCGGGTGCTTTCTTT. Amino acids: CASSLEAAGAFF.

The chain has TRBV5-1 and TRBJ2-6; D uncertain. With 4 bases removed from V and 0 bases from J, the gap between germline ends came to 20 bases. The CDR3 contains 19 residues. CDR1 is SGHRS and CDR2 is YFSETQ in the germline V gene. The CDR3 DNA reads TGCGCCAGCAGCCCCCGTGGACCCGCACTCCCCTCTGGGGCCAACGTCCTGACTTTC. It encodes CASSPRGPALPSGANVLTF.

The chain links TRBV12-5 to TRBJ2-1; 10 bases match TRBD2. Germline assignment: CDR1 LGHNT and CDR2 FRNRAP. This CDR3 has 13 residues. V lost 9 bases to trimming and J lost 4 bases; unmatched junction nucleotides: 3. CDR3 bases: TGTGCTAGCCGGACTAGCGGTTACAATGAGCAGTTCTTC. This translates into CASRTSGYNEQFF.

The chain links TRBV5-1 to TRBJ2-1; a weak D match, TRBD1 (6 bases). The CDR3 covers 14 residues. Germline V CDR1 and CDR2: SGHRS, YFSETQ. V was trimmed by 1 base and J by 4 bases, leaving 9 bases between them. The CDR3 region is CASSLWDTYNEQFF. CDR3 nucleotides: TGCGCCAGCAGCTTGTGGGACACTTACAATGAGCAGTTCTTC. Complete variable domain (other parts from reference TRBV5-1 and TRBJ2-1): KAGVTQTPRYLIKTRGQQVTLSCSPISGHRSVSWYQQTPGQGLQFLFEYFSETQRNKGNFPGRFSGRQFSNSRSEMNVSTLELGDSALYLCASSLWDTYNEQFFGPGTRLTVL.

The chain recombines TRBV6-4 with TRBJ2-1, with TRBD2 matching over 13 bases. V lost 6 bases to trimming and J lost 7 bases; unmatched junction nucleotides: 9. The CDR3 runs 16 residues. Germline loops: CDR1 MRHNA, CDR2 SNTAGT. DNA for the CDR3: TGTGCCAGCAGCTTCCAGGGACTAGCGGGACTTAATGAGCAGTTCTTC. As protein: CASSFQGLAGLNEQFF.

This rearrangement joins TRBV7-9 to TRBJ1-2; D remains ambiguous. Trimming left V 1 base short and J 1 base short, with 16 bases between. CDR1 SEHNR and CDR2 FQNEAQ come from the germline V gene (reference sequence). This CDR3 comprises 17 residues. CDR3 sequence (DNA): TGTGCCAGCAGCTTAGGATTCCACGAGAGTAGTAACTATGGCTACACCTTC. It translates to CASSLGFHESSNYGYTF.

The CDR3 bases are TGTGCCAGTAGTTTGAATAGCAATCAGCCCCAGCATTTT. This gives the protein CASSLNSNQPQHF. The chain employs TRBV19 and TRBJ1-5; no clear D. With 5 bases removed from V and 0 bases from J, the gap between germline ends came to 5 bases. The CDR3 is 13 residues long. CDR1 and CDR2 from the germline V gene are LNHDA and SQIVND (reference sequence).

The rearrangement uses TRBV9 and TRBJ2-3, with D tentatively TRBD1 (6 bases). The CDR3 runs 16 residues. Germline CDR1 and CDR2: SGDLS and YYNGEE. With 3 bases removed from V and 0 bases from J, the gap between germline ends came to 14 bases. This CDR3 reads CASSADRPTSTDTQYF. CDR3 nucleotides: TGTGCCAGCAGCGCCGACAGGCCTACTAGCACAGATACGCAGTATTTT.

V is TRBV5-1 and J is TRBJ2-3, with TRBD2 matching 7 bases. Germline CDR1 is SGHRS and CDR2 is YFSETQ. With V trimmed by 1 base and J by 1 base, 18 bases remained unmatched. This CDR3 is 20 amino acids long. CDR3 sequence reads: CASSLRARAGAYRGTDTQYF. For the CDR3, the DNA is TGCGCCAGCAGCTTGAGGGCTCGCGCGGGAGCTTATCGGGGCACAGATACGCAGTATTTT.

The CDR3 DNA reads TGTGCCAGCAGCTCCAGGACAGGACCATATCAGTACTTC. It translates to CASSSRTGPYQYF. This chain uses TRBV7-9 with TRBJ2-4, with 7 bases matching TRBD1. Per germline, CDR1 SEHNR and CDR2 FQNEAQ (reference sequence). V dropped 4 bases and J dropped 12; count of bases not matched to a gene: 9. The CDR3 has 13 amino acids.

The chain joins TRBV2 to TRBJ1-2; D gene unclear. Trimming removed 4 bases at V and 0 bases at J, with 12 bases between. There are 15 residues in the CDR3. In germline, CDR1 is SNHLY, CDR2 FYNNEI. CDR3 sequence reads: CASSGGPGPNYGYTF. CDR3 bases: TGTGCCAGCAGTGGAGGACCGGGCCCTAACTATGGCTACACCTTC.

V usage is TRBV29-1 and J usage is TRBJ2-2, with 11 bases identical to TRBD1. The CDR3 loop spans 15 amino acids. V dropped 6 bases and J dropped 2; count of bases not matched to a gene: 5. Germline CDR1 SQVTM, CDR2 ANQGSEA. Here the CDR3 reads CSVAGTGGNTGELFF. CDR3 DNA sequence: TGCAGCGTCGCCGGGACAGGGGGAAACACCGGGGAGCTGTTTTTT.

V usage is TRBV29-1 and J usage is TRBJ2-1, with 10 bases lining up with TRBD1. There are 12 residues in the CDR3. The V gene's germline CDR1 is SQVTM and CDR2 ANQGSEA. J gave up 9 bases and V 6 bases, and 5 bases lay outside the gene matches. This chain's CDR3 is CSVRQGAAEQFF. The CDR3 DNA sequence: TGCAGCGTCCGACAGGGGGCGGCTGAGCAGTTCTTC.

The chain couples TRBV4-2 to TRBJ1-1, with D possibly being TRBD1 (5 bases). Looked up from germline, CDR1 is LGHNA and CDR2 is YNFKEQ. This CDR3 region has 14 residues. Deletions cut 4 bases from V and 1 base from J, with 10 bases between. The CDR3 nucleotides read TGTGCCAGCAGCCCGGGGAGGGGGAACACTGAAGCTTTCTTT. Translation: CASSPGRGNTEAFF.

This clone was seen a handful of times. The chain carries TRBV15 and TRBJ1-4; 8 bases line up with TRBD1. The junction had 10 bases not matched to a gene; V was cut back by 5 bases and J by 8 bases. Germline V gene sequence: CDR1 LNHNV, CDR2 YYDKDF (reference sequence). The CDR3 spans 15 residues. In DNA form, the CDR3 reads TGTGCCACCAGCCCCAGTCGGGACAGGAACGAAAAACTGTTTTTT. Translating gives CATSPSRDRNEKLFF. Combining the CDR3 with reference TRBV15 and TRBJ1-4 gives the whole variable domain DAMVIQNPRYQVTQFGKPVTLSCSQTLNHNVMYWYQQKSSQAPKLLFHYYDKDFNNEADTPDNFQSRRPNTSFCFLDIRSPGLGDTAMYLCATSPSRDRNEKLFFGSGTQLSVL.

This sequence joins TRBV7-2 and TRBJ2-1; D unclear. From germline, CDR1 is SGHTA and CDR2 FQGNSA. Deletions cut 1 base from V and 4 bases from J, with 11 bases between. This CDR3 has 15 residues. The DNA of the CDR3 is TGTGCCAGCAGCTTAGGAAGGGCAGATTACAATGAGCAGTTCTTC. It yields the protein CASSLGRADYNEQFF.

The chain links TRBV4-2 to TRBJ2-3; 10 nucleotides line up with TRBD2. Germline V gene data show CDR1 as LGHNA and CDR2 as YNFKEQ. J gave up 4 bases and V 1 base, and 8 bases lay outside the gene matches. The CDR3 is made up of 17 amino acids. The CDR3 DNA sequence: TGTGCCAGCAGCCAAGTGTCTAGCGGGAGAGGGTCAGATACGCAGTATTTT. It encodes CASSQVSSGRGSDTQYF.

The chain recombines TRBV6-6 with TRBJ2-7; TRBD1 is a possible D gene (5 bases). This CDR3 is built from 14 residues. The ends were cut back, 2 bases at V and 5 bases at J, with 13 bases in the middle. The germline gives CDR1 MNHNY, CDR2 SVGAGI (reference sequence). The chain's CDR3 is CASSYRQMGDEQYV. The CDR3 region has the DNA TGTGCCAGCAGTTACCGACAGATGGGCGACGAGCAGTACGTC.

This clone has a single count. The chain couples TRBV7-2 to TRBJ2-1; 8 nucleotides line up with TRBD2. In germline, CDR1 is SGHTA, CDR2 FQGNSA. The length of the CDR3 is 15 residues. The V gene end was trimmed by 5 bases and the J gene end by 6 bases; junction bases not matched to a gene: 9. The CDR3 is CASSQILRGGNEQFF. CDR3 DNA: TGTGCCAGCAGCCAAATCCTACGGGGGGGCAATGAGCAGTTCTTC.

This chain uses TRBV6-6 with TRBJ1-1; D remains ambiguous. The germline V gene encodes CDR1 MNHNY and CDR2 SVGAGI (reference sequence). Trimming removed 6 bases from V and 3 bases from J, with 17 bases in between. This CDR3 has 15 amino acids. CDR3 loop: CASRDPTQRDTEAFF. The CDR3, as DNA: TGTGCCAGCAGAGACCCGACACAAAGGGACACTGAAGCTTTCTTT.

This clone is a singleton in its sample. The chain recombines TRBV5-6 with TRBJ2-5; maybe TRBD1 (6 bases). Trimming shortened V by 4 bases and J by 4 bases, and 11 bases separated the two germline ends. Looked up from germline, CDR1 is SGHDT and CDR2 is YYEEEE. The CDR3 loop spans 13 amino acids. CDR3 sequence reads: CASSLGAGETQYF. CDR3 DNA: TGTGCCAGCAGCCTGGGGGCGGGAGAGACCCAGTACTTC.

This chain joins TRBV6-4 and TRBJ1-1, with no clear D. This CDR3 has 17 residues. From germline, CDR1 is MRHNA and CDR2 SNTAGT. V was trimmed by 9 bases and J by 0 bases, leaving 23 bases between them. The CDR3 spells CARGPPKGIFMNTEAFF. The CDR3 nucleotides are TGTGCCAGAGGGCCGCCAAAGGGTATATTCATGAACACTGAAGCTTTCTTT.

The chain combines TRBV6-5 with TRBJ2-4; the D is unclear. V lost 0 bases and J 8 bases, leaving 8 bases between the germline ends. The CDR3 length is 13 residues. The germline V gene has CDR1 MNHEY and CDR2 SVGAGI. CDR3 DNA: TGTGCCAGCAGTTACTCGATTTCCGACATTCAGTACTTC. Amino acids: CASSYSISDIQYF.

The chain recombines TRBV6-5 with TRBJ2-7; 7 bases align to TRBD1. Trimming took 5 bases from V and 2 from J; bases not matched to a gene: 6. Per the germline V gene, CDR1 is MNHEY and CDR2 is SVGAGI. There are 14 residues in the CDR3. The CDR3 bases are TGTGCCAGCAGTCTTCGACAGGGTCCCTACGAGCAGTACGTC. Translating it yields CASSLRQGPYEQYV.

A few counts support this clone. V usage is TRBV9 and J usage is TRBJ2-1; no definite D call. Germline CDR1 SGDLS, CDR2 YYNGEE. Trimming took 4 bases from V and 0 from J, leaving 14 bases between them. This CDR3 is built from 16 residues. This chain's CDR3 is CASSTPGGSSYNEQFF. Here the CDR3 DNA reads TGTGCCAGCAGCACTCCGGGTGGAAGCTCCTACAATGAGCAGTTCTTC.